This TCR beta chain came from a study of OX40 agonist ivuxolimab in advanced cancers. Study summary: Mean age about 60 years, range 23 to 79; approximately 83% male. Partial responses occurred in three patients (one hepatocellular carcinoma, two cutaneous melanoma). Findings and limits, study-wide: With doses of 0.1 to 3.0 mg/kg, CD4+ and CD8+ blood T cells had undergone clonal expansion by week 6.

With regard to this clone: Its cognate antigen is unknown.

Assay: immunoSEQ multiplex PCR; the TCRdb copy retains only in-frame clones and omits some. The sample comprises some 68,000 clones, about nine tenths of which are singletons, and 3.5% to 5% rests with the top ten. CDR3 length: 11 residues. Between the trimmed V and J ends, which lost 0 bases and 8 bases, there was a span of 5 bases. Germline V gives CDR1 SGHRS, CDR2 YFSETQ. This specimen was CD4+ or CD8+ T cells sorted from blood, taken in a trial of the OX40 agonist ivuxolimab. This chain links TRBV5-1 with TRBJ1-2; D not certain. The clonotype was recovered from an adult with an advanced solid tumor such as melanoma, head and neck, liver or kidney cancer. CDR3 in amino acids: CASSLESGYTF. CDR3 sequence (DNA): TGCGCCAGCAGCTTGGAGTCCGGCTACACCTTC.